One and the same sample provided the 6 T cell receptor beta chains below, sequenced in a study of T cell responses to AZD1222 COVID-19 vaccine. Sequenced by immunoSEQ multiplex PCR; TCRdb stores in-frame clones only, minus some. The sample lists fewer than 100,000 clones, roughly 85% occurring once. The input for sequencing was peripheral blood, taken on day 0 of AZD1222 vaccination. The receptors shown here come from an adult in good health.

The V gene is TRBV9, the J gene TRBJ1-2, with a possible D match to TRBD1 (5 bases). This CDR3 contains 15 residues. V dropped 1 base and J dropped 6 bases, with 16 bases sitting between them. Looked up from germline, CDR1 is SGDLS and CDR2 is YYNGEE. The CDR3 DNA is TGTGCCAGCAGCGTAAACTCCAGGGATCGCAATGGCTACACCTTC. Translation gives CASSVNSRDRNGYTF.

This sequence joins TRBV5-6 and TRBJ2-7, with D possibly being TRBD1 or TRBD2 (5 bases each). Germline CDR1 SGHDT, CDR2 YYEEEE. CDR3 length: 12 residues. V was trimmed by 4 bases and J by 9 bases, leaving 14 bases between them. The CDR3 DNA reads as TGTGCCAGCAGCATGGGGGTACGAGCGCAGTACTTC. Translated, it gives CASSMGVRAQYF. The variable domain in full, completed from reference TRBV5-6 and TRBJ2-7, reads DAGVTQSPTHLIKTRGQQVTLRCSPKSGHDTVSWYQQALGQGPQFIFQYYEEEERQRGNFPDRFSGHQFPNYSSELNVNALLLGDSALYLCASSMGVRAQYFGPGTRLTVT.

This sequence joins TRBV15 and TRBJ2-7; 7 bases agree with TRBD1. Germline loops: CDR1 LNHNV, CDR2 YYDKDF (reference sequence). V lost 4 bases and J lost 5; bases outside the gene matches: 2. CDR3 length: 12 residues. CDR3 bases: TGTGCCACCAGCAAGACAGGGAACGAGCAGTACTTC. Amino acid sequence: CATSKTGNEQYF.

The chain uses TRBV3-1 (or the pseudogene TRBV3-2) and TRBJ2-1; D call uncertain. V lost 0 bases to trimming and J lost 6 bases, with 15 bases between them. Looked up from germline, CDR1 is LGHDT and CDR2 is YNNKEL (reference sequence). There are 16 residues in the CDR3. The CDR3 DNA follows: TGTGCCAGCAGCCAAGAACCGGCCCCTCCATTCAATGAGCAGTTCTTC. It translates to CASSQEPAPPFNEQFF.

The chain has TRBV29-1 and TRBJ2-3; D unclear. Germline CDR1 and CDR2: SQVTM and ANQGSEA. The CDR3 has 10 amino acids. In DNA form, the CDR3 reads TGCGCCGGGAGCACAGATACGCAGTATTTT. This sequence encodes CAGSTDTQYF.

This clone was detected only a few times. The rearrangement uses TRBV9 and TRBJ2-1; D might be TRBD1 or TRBD2, each matching 5 bases. The CDR3 has 15 amino acids. Germline V gene lookup returns CDR1 SGDLS and CDR2 YYNGEE. V was cut by 0 bases and J by 4 bases, with 11 bases left in between. CDR3 DNA: TGTGCCAGCAGCGTAGATGGGACGGATTACAATGAGCAGTTCTTC. It specifies CASSVDGTDYNEQFF.